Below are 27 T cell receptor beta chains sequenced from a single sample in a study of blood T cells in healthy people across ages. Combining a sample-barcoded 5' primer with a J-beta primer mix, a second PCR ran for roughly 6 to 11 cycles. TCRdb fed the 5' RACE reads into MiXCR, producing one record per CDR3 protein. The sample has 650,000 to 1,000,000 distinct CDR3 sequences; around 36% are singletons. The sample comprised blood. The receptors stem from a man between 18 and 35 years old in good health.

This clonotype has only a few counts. The CDR3 loop reads CASSLGTGAYNEQYF. CDR3 sequence (DNA): TGCGCCAGCAGCTTAGGTACAGGGGCCTACAATGAGCAGTACTTC. The chain employs TRBV5-1 and TRBJ2-7; the match to TRBD1 covers 7 bases. Germline-derived CDR1 and CDR2 are SGHRS and YFSETQ. CDR3 length: 15 residues. Trimming took 2 bases from V and 7 from J; bases not matched to a gene: 12.

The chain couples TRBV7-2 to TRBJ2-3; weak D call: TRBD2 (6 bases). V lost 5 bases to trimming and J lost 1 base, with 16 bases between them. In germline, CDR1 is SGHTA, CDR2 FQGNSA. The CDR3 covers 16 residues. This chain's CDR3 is CASSKRDPGGTDTQYF. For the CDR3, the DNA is TGTGCCAGCAGCAAAAGGGACCCGGGGGGCACAGATACGCAGTATTTT.

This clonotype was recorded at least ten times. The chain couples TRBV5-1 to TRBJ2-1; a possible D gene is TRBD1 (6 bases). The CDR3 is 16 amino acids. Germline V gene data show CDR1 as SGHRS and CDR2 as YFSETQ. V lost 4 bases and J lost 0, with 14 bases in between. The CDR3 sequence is CASSGGQKDSYNEQFF. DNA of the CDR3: TGCGCCAGCAGCGGCGGACAGAAGGACTCCTACAATGAGCAGTTCTTC.

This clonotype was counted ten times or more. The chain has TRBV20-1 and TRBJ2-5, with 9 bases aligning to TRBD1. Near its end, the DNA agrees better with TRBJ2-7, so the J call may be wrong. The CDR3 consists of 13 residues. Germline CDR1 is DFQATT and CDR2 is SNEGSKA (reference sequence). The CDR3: CSAPGTGSYEQYF. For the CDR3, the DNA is TGCAGTGCTCCCGGGACAGGGTCCTACGAGCAGTACTTC.

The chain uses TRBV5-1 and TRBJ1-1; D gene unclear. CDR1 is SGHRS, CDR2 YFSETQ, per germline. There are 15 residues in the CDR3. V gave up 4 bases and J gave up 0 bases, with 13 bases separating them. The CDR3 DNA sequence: TGCGCCAGCAGCCCGGAGGCAGACATGAACACTGAAGCTTTCTTT. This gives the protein CASSPEADMNTEAFF.

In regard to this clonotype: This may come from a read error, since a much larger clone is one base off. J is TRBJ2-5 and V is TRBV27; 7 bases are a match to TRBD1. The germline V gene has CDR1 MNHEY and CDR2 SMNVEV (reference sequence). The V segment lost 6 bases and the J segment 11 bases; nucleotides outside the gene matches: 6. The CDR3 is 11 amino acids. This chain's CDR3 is CASSRDRDQYF. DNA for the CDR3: TGTGCCAGCAGCCGAGACAGGGATCAGTACTTC.

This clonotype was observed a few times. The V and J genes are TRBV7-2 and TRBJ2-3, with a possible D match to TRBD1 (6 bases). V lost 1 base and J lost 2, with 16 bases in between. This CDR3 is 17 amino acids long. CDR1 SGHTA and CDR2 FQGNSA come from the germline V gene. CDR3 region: CASSLDRGGHLTDTQYF. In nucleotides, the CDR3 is TGTGCCAGCAGCTTAGATCGTGGGGGCCACCTCACAGATACGCAGTATTTT.

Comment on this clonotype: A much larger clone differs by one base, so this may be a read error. Written as DNA, the CDR3 is TGTGCCGGCAGAACCCAAGGAGCGGGGGTGAAAGATACGCAGTATTTT. Protein sequence: CAGRTQGAGVKDTQYF. The rearrangement links TRBV6-2 or TRBV6-3 to TRBJ2-3; TRBD2 matches 8 bases. CDR1 and CDR2 (germline): MNHEY, SVGEGT. The CDR3 extends over 16 amino acids.

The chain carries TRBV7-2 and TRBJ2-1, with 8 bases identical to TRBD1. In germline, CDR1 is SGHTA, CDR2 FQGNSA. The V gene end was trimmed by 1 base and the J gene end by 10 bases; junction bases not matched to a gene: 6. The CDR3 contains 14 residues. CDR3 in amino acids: CASSLVRGHDEQFF. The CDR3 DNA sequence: TGTGCCAGCAGCTTAGTCAGGGGGCACGACGAGCAGTTCTTC.

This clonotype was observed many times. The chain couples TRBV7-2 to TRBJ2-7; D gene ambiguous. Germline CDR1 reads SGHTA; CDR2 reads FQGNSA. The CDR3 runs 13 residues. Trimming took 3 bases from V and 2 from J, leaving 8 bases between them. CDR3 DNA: TGTGCCAGCAGCTTCTTTGGAGCCTACGAGCAGTACTTC. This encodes CASSFFGAYEQYF.

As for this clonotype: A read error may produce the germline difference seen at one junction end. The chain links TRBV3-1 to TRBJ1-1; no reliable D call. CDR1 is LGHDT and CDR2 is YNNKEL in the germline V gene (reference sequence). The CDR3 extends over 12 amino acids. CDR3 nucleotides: TGTGTCAGCAGCCACGGGGTCACTGAAGCTTTCTTT. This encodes CVSSHGVTEAFF.

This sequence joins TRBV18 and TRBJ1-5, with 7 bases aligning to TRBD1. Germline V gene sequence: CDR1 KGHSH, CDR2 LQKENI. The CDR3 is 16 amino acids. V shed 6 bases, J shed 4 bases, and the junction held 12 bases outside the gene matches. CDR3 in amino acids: CASSLGGQKFNQPQHF. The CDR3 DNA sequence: TGTGCCAGCTCCCTTGGGGGACAGAAATTTAATCAGCCCCAGCATTTT.

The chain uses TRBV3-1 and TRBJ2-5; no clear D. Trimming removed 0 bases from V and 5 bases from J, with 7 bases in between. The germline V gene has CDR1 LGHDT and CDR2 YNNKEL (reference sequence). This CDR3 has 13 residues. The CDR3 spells CASSQDVLETQYF. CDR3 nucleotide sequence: TGTGCCAGCAGCCAAGATGTTCTCGAGACCCAGTACTTC.

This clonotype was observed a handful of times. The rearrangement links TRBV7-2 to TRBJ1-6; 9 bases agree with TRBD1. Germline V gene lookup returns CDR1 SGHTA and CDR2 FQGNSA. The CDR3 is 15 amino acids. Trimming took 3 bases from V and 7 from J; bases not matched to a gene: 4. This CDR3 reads CASSLDRGGNSPLHF. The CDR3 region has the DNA TGTGCCAGCAGCTTGGACAGGGGTGGCAATTCACCCCTCCACTTT.

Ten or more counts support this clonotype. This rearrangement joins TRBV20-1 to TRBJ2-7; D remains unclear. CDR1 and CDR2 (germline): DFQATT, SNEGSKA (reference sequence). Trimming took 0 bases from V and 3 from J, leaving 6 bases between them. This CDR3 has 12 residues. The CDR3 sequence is CSARDPSYEQYF. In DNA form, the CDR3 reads TGCAGTGCTAGAGATCCCAGCTACGAGCAGTACTTC.

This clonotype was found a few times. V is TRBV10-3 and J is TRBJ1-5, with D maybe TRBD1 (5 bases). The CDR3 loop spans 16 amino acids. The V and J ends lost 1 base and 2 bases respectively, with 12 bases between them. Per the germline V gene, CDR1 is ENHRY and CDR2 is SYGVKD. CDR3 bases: TGTGCCATCAGTGAGTTAAGGGGCCCTCGCAATCAGCCCCAGCATTTT. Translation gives CAISELRGPRNQPQHF.

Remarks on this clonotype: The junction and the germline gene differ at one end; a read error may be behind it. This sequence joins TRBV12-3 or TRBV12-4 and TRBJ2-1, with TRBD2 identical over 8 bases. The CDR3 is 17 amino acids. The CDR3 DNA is TGTGCCAGCACTTTAGGAGAGCGGGGGAACTCCTACAATGAGCAGTTCTTC. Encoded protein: CASTLGERGNSYNEQFF.

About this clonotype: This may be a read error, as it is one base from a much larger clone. CDR3 coding DNA: TGTGCCAGCACCAGCAGACAGGGTCAAGAGACCCAGTACTTC. Translation: CASTSRQGQETQYF. The V and J genes are TRBV12-3 or TRBV12-4 and TRBJ2-5, with 7 bases aligning to TRBD1. The CDR3 contains 14 residues. V lost 7 bases, J lost 2 bases, and 7 bases stayed unmatched.

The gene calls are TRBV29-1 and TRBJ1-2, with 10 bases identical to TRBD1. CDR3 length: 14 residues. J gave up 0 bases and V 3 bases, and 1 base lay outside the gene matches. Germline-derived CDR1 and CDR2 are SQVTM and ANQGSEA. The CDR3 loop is CSVDDRGPNYGYTF. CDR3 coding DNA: TGCAGCGTTGACGACAGGGGGCCTAACTATGGCTACACCTTC.

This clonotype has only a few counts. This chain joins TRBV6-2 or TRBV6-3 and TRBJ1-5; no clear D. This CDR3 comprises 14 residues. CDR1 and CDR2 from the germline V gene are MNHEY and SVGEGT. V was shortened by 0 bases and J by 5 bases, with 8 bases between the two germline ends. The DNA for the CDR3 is TGTGCCAGCAGTTACTCTAAGGACCATCAGCCCCAGCATTTT. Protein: CASSYSKDHQPQHF.

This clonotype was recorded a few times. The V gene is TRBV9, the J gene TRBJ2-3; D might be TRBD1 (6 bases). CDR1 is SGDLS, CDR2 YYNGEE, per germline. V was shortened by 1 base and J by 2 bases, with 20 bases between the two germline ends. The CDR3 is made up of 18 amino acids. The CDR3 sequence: CASSVRDKPTLATDTQYF. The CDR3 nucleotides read TGTGCCAGCAGCGTACGGGACAAACCCACCCTCGCCACAGATACGCAGTATTTT.

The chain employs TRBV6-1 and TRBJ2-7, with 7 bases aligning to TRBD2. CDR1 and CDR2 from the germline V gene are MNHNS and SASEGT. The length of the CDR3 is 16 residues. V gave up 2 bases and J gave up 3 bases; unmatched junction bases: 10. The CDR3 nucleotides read TGTGCCAGCAGTGAACTTCGGACTAGTACCTTCTACGAGCAGTACTTC. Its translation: CASSELRTSTFYEQYF.

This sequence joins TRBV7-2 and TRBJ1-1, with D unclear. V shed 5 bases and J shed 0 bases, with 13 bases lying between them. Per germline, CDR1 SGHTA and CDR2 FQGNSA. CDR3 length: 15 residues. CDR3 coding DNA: TGTGCCAGCAGCGGCCGAGAGATCTTGAACACTGAAGCTTTCTTT. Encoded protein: CASSGREILNTEAFF.

The CDR3 sequence: CASSRQGGYNQPQHF. The CDR3 DNA follows: TGTGCCAGCAGCCGACAGGGAGGGTACAATCAGCCCCAGCATTTT. The genes are TRBV7-9 and TRBJ1-5; 7 nucleotides line up with TRBD1. The CDR3 loop spans 15 amino acids. Germline V lookup: CDR1 SEHNR, CDR2 FQNEAQ (reference sequence). Trimming took 5 bases from V and 3 from J; bases not matched to a gene: 7. Drawing the rest from reference TRBV7-9 and TRBJ1-5, the complete variable domain is DTGVSQNPRHKITKRGQNVTFRCDPISEHNRLYWYRQTLGQGPEFLTYFQNEAQLEKSRLLSDRFSAERPKGSFSTLEIQRTEQGDSAMYLCASSRQGGYNQPQHFGDGTRLSIL.

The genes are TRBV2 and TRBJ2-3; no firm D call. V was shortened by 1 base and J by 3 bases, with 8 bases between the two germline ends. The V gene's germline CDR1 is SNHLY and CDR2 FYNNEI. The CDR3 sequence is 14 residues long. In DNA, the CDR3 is TGTGCCAGCAGTGAAGGGGTCGGGACAGATACGCAGTATTTT. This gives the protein CASSEGVGTDTQYF.

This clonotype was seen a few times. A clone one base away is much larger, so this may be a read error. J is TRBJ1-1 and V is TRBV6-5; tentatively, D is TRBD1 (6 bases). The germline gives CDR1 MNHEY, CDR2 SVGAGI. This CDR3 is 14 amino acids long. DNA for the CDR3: TGTGCCAGCAGTGACTCGACAGGAGTTACTGAAGCTTTCTTT. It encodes CASSDSTGVTEAFF.

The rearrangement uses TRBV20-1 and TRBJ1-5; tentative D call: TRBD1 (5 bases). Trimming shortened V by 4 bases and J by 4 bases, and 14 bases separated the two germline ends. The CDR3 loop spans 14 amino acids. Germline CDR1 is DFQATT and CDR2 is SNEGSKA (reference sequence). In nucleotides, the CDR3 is TGCAGTGCTATAAGTCGACAGAATAATCAGCCCCAGCATTTT. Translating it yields CSAISRQNNQPQHF.